The 20 T cell receptor beta chains listed next were all sequenced from one sample in a study of T cell responses to AZD1222 COVID-19 vaccine. The data were produced by immunoSEQ multiplex PCR, yet TCRdb's version contains in-frame clones alone and is incomplete. The profile shows roughly 130,000 clones, around nine tenths of them singletons. Material: peripheral blood, obtained on day 0 of AZD1222 vaccination. The receptors shown here come from an adult in good health.

The chain couples TRBV3-1 (or the pseudogene TRBV3-2) to TRBJ1-6; 8 positions match TRBD1. Germline CDR1 LGHDT, CDR2 YNNKEL (reference sequence). The trim removed 3 bases at V and 7 bases at J, leaving 2 bases unmatched. CDR3 length equals 14 residues. The CDR3 nucleotides read TGTGCCAGCAGCCAGCCAGGGGGCAATTCACCCCTCCACTTT. It codes for CASSQPGGNSPLHF.

This clone was picked up a small number of times. The genes are TRBV18 and TRBJ2-3, with D perhaps matching TRBD1 (5 bases). CDR1 is KGHSH and CDR2 is LQKENI in the germline V gene. Trimming took 3 bases from V and 1 from J, leaving 14 bases between them. The length of the CDR3 is 16 residues. The CDR3 DNA follows: TGTGCCAGCTCACCCCGCAGGACAAGACGCACAGATACGCAGTATTTT. It yields the protein CASSPRRTRRTDTQYF.

This chain joins TRBV3-1 (or the pseudogene TRBV3-2) and TRBJ1-6; 9 nucleotides match TRBD1. Germline V lookup: CDR1 LGHDT, CDR2 YNNKEL (reference sequence). V was clipped by 0 bases and J by 5 bases; unmatched bases: 5. The CDR3 spans 17 residues. Here the CDR3 DNA reads TGTGCCAGCAGCCAAGATCCCCGGACAGGGGATAATTCACCCCTCCACTTT. Translated: CASSQDPRTGDNSPLHF.

J is TRBJ1-1 and V is TRBV19, with a possible D match to TRBD1 (5 bases). The CDR3 runs to 15 residues. Trimming removed 1 base at V and 1 base at J, with 10 bases between. Germline loops: CDR1 LNHDA, CDR2 SQIVND (reference sequence). CDR3 DNA: TGTGCCAGTAGTATAGGGGCAGGGTGGAACACTGAAGCTTTCTTT. This gives the protein CASSIGAGWNTEAFF.

This chain connects TRBV7-3 to TRBJ1-4; TRBD1 agrees at 7 bases. Germline lookup yields CDR1 SGHTA and CDR2 FQGTGA. This CDR3 comprises 18 residues. V lost 1 base, J lost 0 bases, and 8 bases stayed unmatched. The CDR3 DNA reads TGTGCCAGCAGCTTAATCCAGGGACAGAGTGCAACTAATGAAAAACTGTTTTTT. Translated, it gives CASSLIQGQSATNEKLFF.

This chain uses TRBV2 with TRBJ1-3; TRBD1 matches 8 bases. The CDR3 has 14 amino acids. The germline CDR1 and CDR2 sequences are SNHLY and FYNNEI. After removal of 6 bases from V and 4 bases from J, the junction contained 5 bases not matched to a gene. The CDR3 bases are TGTGCCAGCAGCCAGACAGGGGACGGAAACACCATATATTTT. Amino acids: CASSQTGDGNTIYF.

V is TRBV27 and J is TRBJ2-3; D not resolved. Germline CDR1 is MNHEY and CDR2 is SMNVEV (reference sequence). V lost 6 bases, J lost 4 bases, and 8 bases lay in between. The CDR3 totals 12 residues. The CDR3 DNA reads as TGTGCCAGCAGCCCAGTCCCAGATACGCAGTATTTT. Translating gives CASSPVPDTQYF.

The rearrangement joins TRBV4-3 to TRBJ1-5, with TRBD1 matching 7 bases. Trimming took 3 bases from V and 7 from J; bases not matched to a gene: 6. Germline assignment: CDR1 LGHNA and CDR2 YSLEER. CDR3 length: 14 residues. CDR3 residues: CASSQETGRQPQHF. CDR3 sequence (DNA): TGCGCCAGCAGCCAGGAGACAGGGAGACAGCCCCAGCATTTT.

CDR3 DNA: TGTGCCAGCAGCTTATTTTTCGAGAGCAATCAGCCCCAGCATTTT. Translated, it gives CASSLFFESNQPQHF. The rearrangement links TRBV7-8 to TRBJ1-5, with no clear D. This CDR3 is 15 amino acids long. CDR1 SGHVS and CDR2 FQNEAQ come from the germline V gene. The V end lost 2 bases, the J end lost 1 base, and 9 bases lay between the germline ends.

This sequence joins TRBV28 and TRBJ1-5, with TRBD1 matching over 8 bases. Germline V gene data show CDR1 as MDHEN and CDR2 as SYDVKM. The V and J ends lost 4 bases and 2 bases, in that order; junction bases with no gene match: 1. The CDR3 has 14 residues. In nucleotides, the CDR3 is TGTGCCAGCAGTTGGGGACAGGGCAATCAGCCCCAGCATTTT. Its translation is CASSWGQGNQPQHF.

The V gene is TRBV12-3 or TRBV12-4, the J gene TRBJ2-5; D is ambiguous. The CDR3 spans 13 residues. The V and J ends lost 4 bases and 3 bases respectively, with 9 bases between them. CDR3 sequence reads: CASSWTAKETQYF. The DNA for the CDR3 is TGTGCCAGCAGTTGGACGGCCAAAGAGACCCAGTACTTC.

The CDR3 region has the DNA TGTGCCAGCGGAGCAGGGGGAGGCTACACCTTC. Amino acid sequence: CASGAGGGYTF. V and J are TRBV7-9 and TRBJ1-2, with 7 positions matching TRBD1. The CDR3 sequence is 11 residues long. Germline CDR1 SEHNR, CDR2 FQNEAQ (reference sequence). J was trimmed by 8 bases and V by 8 bases; bases with no gene match: 5.

This clone was seen more than once but under ten times. The V and J genes are TRBV9 and TRBJ2-7; 9 bases are shared with TRBD1. The germline CDR1 and CDR2 sequences are SGDLS and YYNGEE. The CDR3 sequence is 14 residues long. V lost 3 bases, J lost 3 bases, and 4 bases stayed unmatched. The CDR3 spells CASSDRDRDYEQYF. CDR3 bases: TGTGCCAGCAGCGACCGGGACAGGGACTACGAGCAGTACTTC. Full variable domain (missing parts from reference TRBV9 and TRBJ2-7): DSGVTQTPKHLITATGQRVTLRCSPRSGDLSVYWYQQSLDQGLQFLIQYYNGEERAKGNILERFSAQQFPDLHSELNLSSLELGDSALYFCASSDRDRDYEQYFGPGTRLTVT.

The gene calls are TRBV9 and TRBJ2-1; a possible D gene is TRBD1 (5 bases). This CDR3 spans 16 amino acids. Trimming left V 2 bases short and J 0 bases short, with 12 bases between. The germline V gene encodes CDR1 SGDLS and CDR2 YYNGEE. CDR3 sequence reads: CASSVGDSISYNEQFF. CDR3 DNA sequence: TGTGCCAGCAGCGTGGGCGACAGCATCTCCTACAATGAGCAGTTCTTC.

This chain uses TRBV12-5 with TRBJ2-3, with a tentative D call TRBD2 (6 bases). V was clipped by 6 bases and J by 2 bases, with 12 bases between them. CDR1 LGHNT and CDR2 FRNRAP come from the germline V gene. The CDR3 sequence is 14 residues long. This CDR3 reads CASGAGPPTDTQYF. For the CDR3, the DNA is TGTGCTAGTGGGGCGGGGCCACCCACAGATACGCAGTATTTT.

This chain uses TRBV6-2 or TRBV6-3 with TRBJ2-1; the match to TRBD1 covers 7 bases. CDR1 is MNHEY and CDR2 is SVGEGT in the germline V gene. After removal of 2 bases from V and 8 bases from J, the junction contained 15 bases not matched to a gene. The CDR3 has 17 amino acids. CDR3 sequence reads: CASSYDARDEGADEQFF. CDR3 nucleotides: TGTGCCAGCAGTTACGACGCTAGAGACGAGGGGGCAGATGAGCAGTTCTTC.

The chain combines TRBV27 with TRBJ2-7; TRBD2 agrees at 9 bases. CDR1 and CDR2 from the germline V gene are MNHEY and SMNVEV (reference sequence). V lost 6 bases, J lost 0 bases, and 6 bases stayed unmatched. The CDR3 contains 15 residues. In nucleotides, the CDR3 is TGTGCCAGCAGCGCAACTAGCGGGCACTCCTACGAGCAGTACTTC. This codes for CASSATSGHSYEQYF.

This clone was seen once. The rearrangement links TRBV3-1 (or the pseudogene TRBV3-2) to TRBJ2-4; D is possibly TRBD1 (6 bases). The CDR3 spans 14 residues. Germline V gene lookup returns CDR1 LGHDT and CDR2 YNNKEL (reference sequence). V was shortened by 4 bases and J by 8 bases, with 15 bases between the two germline ends. The CDR3 DNA follows: TGTGCCAGCAGCCTACCCAGGGGCCCGGACATTCAGTACTTC. This codes for CASSLPRGPDIQYF.

V is TRBV7-8 and J is TRBJ1-5, with a tentative D call TRBD1 (6 bases). V shed 3 bases and J shed 11 bases, with 20 bases lying between them. This CDR3 has 15 amino acids. Germline V gene data show CDR1 as SGHVS and CDR2 as FQNEAQ. The DNA for the CDR3 is TGTGCCAGCAGCTTGGGGGGGGCTCCCGGATCAGCCCAGCATTTT. It specifies CASSLGGAPGSAQHF.

The V and J genes are TRBV21-1 and TRBJ1-1. TRBV21-1 is a pseudogene segment. The CDR3 has 12 residues. CDR3 coding DNA: TGTGCCAGCAGCAAAGCAGGTTATGAAGCTTTCTTT. Its protein is CASSKAGYEAFF.